A selection of T cell receptor beta chains follows, all from one sample in a study of T cell responses to AZD1222 COVID-19 vaccine. TCRdb's copy holds only in-frame clones and misses some; the assay was immunoSEQ multiplex PCR. This table has roughly 150,000 clones, about 87% appearing once. The specimen was peripheral blood, collected on day 0 of AZD1222 vaccination. The source is an adult in good health. Each CDR3 is given without its conserved first and last residue. Clone size, where shown, is once, few, many, or a class for clones that have expanded.

CDR3,size,V
ASSPRGQRSGNTIY,once,TRBV7-9
ASSSPTPSKYEQY,.,TRBV28
ASSLRPDGYT,.,TRBV28
ASSPTTGGEPQH,once,TRBV5-1
ASSLQTLTGSSGELF,once,TRBV5-1
ASSYRGNSPLH,.,TRBV7-3
ASRGDSQF,few,TRBV2
ASSWGRGSNQPQH,.,TRBV19
ASSRGTGVQPQH,.,TRBV27
SAFSGSAGEAF,once,TRBV29-1
ASSLPGALGSPLH,.,TRBV28
ASRFSDRQQPQH,.,TRBV28
ASSQELQSSYEQY,.,TRBV4-2
ASSLGAVGSNQPQH,.,TRBV7-6
ASSLGASGKSYEQY,.,TRBV5-1
ASSQRRRGYEQY,once,TRBV28
AWSSHRTGIDQPQH,.,TRBV30
ASSIRTGNTEAF,once,TRBV5-1
ASSFGDRPLREQY,.,TRBV11-2
ASSLLSVTGGRDTQY,.,TRBV13
ASSPSTGTTTF,.,TRBV19
AGDGAGANVLT,.,TRBV30
ASSQDRLADRRNEQF,.,TRBV4-2
ASSLTGFDRYGYT,.,TRBV5-1
ASSLWRDQPQH,.,TRBV27
ATSRVLAKNIQY,.,TRBV15
ASSFGQGGREAF,.,TRBV7-8
LFSRDNNYGYT,.,TRBV5-8
ASSQEGGDYGYT,.,TRBV3-1/TRBV3-2
ASSQQGSNQPQH,.,TRBV16
ASSPTQGRMNTEAF,.,TRBV18
ASSVSWSGRNYEQY,few,TRBV9
ASSQGSNGGGGSPLH,.,TRBV4-3
ASSPPLRVNTGELF,.,TRBV4-1